A single sample is the source of the 29 T cell receptor beta chains below, sequenced in a study of blood T cell repertoires in COVID-19 (dated by TCRdb to 2018 to 2021). The method behind the library was the immunoSEQ multiplex PCR assay. The table comes from immuneACCESS by way of TCRdb, which keeps in-frame sequences with V and J called. Part of the clones is missing from these tables; in studies checked, under half for an unresolved V gene and the rest for unknown reasons. The sample table shows some 270,000 clones, and less than 90% are seen once. The ten largest clonotypes hold 1.5% of the sample. Sequenced sample: peripheral blood. These receptor sequences come from a woman in her forties who had recovered from COVID-19.

The J gene is TRBJ2-3, the V gene TRBV3-1 (or the pseudogene TRBV3-2); D is ambiguous. Germline V CDR1 and CDR2: LGHDT, YNNKEL (reference sequence). The CDR3 loop spans 13 amino acids. V lost 1 base, J lost 6 bases, and 8 bases lay in between. The CDR3, as DNA: TGTGCCAGCAGCCAAGGAGTGTATGATACGCAGTATTTT. As protein: CASSQGVYDTQYF.

In nucleotides, the CDR3 is TGTGCCAGCAGTTTCACAGGGGGCACTGAAGCTTTCTTT. Translated: CASSFTGGTEAFF. The rearrangement joins TRBV6-5 to TRBJ1-1; 8 bases agree with TRBD1. The length of the CDR3 is 13 residues. From germline, CDR1 is MNHEY and CDR2 SVGAGI. With 4 bases clipped from V and 4 bases from J, the junction kept 2 bases outside the gene matches.

This chain connects TRBV2 to TRBJ2-2; 7 positions match TRBD1. Trimming took 6 bases from V and 3 from J; bases not matched to a gene: 7. Germline CDR1 and CDR2: SNHLY and FYNNEI. The CDR3 totals 15 residues. The CDR3: CASRAGTDYTGELFF. CDR3 in DNA: TGTGCCAGCAGGGCCGGGACAGATTACACCGGGGAGCTGTTTTTT.

The rearrangement uses TRBV5-6 and TRBJ1-2; tentative D call: TRBD1 (6 bases). V shed 1 base and J shed 6 bases, with 13 bases lying between them. The CDR3 extends over 14 amino acids. Per germline, CDR1 SGHDT and CDR2 YYEEEE. CDR3 protein: CASSLWQGNHGYTF. Written as DNA, the CDR3 is TGTGCCAGCAGCTTGTGGCAGGGGAACCATGGCTACACCTTC.

J is TRBJ1-6 and V is TRBV27; D possibly corresponds to TRBD1 (5 bases). V lost 3 bases and J lost 0, with 9 bases in between. This CDR3 has 16 residues. CDR1 is MNHEY and CDR2 is SMNVEV in the germline V gene (reference sequence). The CDR3 reads CASSFYRSSYNSPLHF. The CDR3, as DNA: TGTGCCAGCAGTTTCTACAGGAGCTCCTATAATTCACCCCTCCACTTT.

The chain joins TRBV5-1 to TRBJ1-6; 10 bases line up with TRBD1. Trimming took 2 bases from V and 10 from J; bases not matched to a gene: 9. CDR1 SGHRS and CDR2 YFSETQ come from the germline V gene. This CDR3 has 16 amino acids. The DNA of the CDR3 is TGCGCCAGCAGCTTTACTCGGACAGGGGGGAAATCACCCCTCCACTTT. Encoded protein: CASSFTRTGGKSPLHF.

The chain joins TRBV4-1 to TRBJ1-1; the D is unclear. Germline V gene lookup returns CDR1 MGHRA and CDR2 YSYEKL. This CDR3 spans 17 amino acids. Trimming removed 3 bases from V and 4 bases from J, with 21 bases in between. DNA for the CDR3: TGCGCCAGCAGCCATCACACCCGTATCGGGGAAACCACTGAAGCTTTCTTT. It specifies CASSHHTRIGETTEAFF.

CDR3 sequence: CASSLGLFTDTQYF. In DNA form, the CDR3 reads TGCGCCAGCAGCTTGGGACTATTCACAGATACGCAGTATTTT. The J gene is TRBJ2-3, the V gene TRBV5-1, with D possibly matching TRBD2 (5 bases). There are 14 residues in the CDR3. V shed 0 bases and J shed 2 bases, with 7 bases lying between them. CDR1 SGHRS and CDR2 YFSETQ come from the germline V gene. Filled out from reference TRBV5-1 and TRBJ2-3, the complete variable domain reads KAGVTQTPRYLIKTRGQQVTLSCSPISGHRSVSWYQQTPGQGLQFLFEYFSETQRNKGNFPGRFSGRQFSNSRSEMNVSTLELGDSALYLCASSLGLFTDTQYFGPGTRLTVL.

CDR3 loop: CASSLVGGVGTEAFF. DNA of the CDR3: TGCGCCAGCAGCTTGGTTGGGGGCGTAGGCACTGAAGCTTTCTTT. The chain has TRBV5-1 and TRBJ1-1; possible D gene TRBD1, 6 bases. Trimming removed 0 bases from V and 4 bases from J, with 13 bases in between. CDR3 length equals 15 residues. The germline CDR1 and CDR2 sequences are SGHRS and YFSETQ.

This clone showed up just once. The chain joins TRBV2 to TRBJ1-2; possibly TRBD1 for D (5 bases). This CDR3 region has 14 residues. V was cut by 4 bases and J by 3 bases, with 12 bases left in between. CDR1 and CDR2 from the germline V gene are SNHLY and FYNNEI. CDR3 bases: TGTGCCAGCAGTGGATCGACAGAACACTATGGCTACACCTTC. It specifies CASSGSTEHYGYTF.

The V call is TRBV2, the J call TRBJ2-2; perhaps TRBD1 as D (6 bases). The CDR3 is 14 amino acids. V was pared by 5 bases and J by 8 bases, with 15 bases between. Germline loops: CDR1 SNHLY, CDR2 FYNNEI. CDR3 region: CASSINREGGELFF. The CDR3 DNA reads TGTGCCAGCAGTATTAACAGGGAAGGAGGGGAGCTGTTTTTT.

This chain connects TRBV19 to TRBJ2-3, with D possibly being TRBD2 (6 bases). Germline V gives CDR1 LNHDA, CDR2 SQIVND (reference sequence). The V gene lost 9 bases and the J gene lost 3 bases, with 22 bases spanning the gap. The CDR3 runs to 16 residues. The DNA of the CDR3 is TGTGCCAGCGCGGCCCTTTGGGGGGAAGATACAGATACGCAGTATTTT. Residues: CASAALWGEDTDTQYF.

The chain carries TRBV2 and TRBJ2-2, with 12 bases fitting TRBD2. V trimming: 4 bases; J trimming: 3 bases; junction bases outside the gene matches: 6. This CDR3 is built from 17 residues. CDR1 and CDR2 from the germline V gene are SNHLY and FYNNEI. The CDR3 here is CASSAASGGAYTGELFF. Written as DNA, the CDR3 is TGTGCCAGCAGTGCGGCTAGCGGGGGGGCCTACACCGGGGAGCTGTTTTTT.

A word on this clone: The same CDR3 can be traced to other DNA sequences in this sample. The genes are TRBV18 and TRBJ2-7; no firm D call. Germline loops: CDR1 KGHSH, CDR2 LQKENI. This CDR3 region has 13 residues. V shed 0 bases and J shed 1 base, with 4 bases lying between them. This CDR3 reads CASSPPSSYEQYF. The CDR3 DNA reads TGTGCCAGCTCACCACCGTCTTCCTACGAGCAGTACTTC.

The chain recombines TRBV9 with TRBJ1-1, with a weak D call TRBD1 (5 bases). This CDR3 contains 14 residues. V was pared by 0 bases and J by 4 bases, with 10 bases between. Per the germline V gene, CDR1 is SGDLS and CDR2 is YYNGEE. DNA for the CDR3: TGTGCCAGCAGCGTAGTGGGGCCCAGCACTGAAGCTTTCTTT. Translated: CASSVVGPSTEAFF.

The V gene is TRBV6-5, the J gene TRBJ2-1; D is uncertain. The CDR3 has 14 amino acids. V lost 6 bases, J lost 1 base, and 10 bases lay in between. Per germline, CDR1 MNHEY and CDR2 SVGAGI. For the CDR3, the DNA is TGTGCCAGCAGCCGCAGTCTTTCCTACAATGAGCAGTTCTTC. It translates to CASSRSLSYNEQFF.

V usage is TRBV18 and J usage is TRBJ2-7; D is possibly TRBD2 (6 bases). The CDR3 totals 13 residues. The V gene lost 4 bases and the J gene lost 12 bases, with 19 bases spanning the gap. Germline values: CDR1 KGHSH, CDR2 LQKENI. This chain's CDR3 is CASSRDSAGFSYF. CDR3 DNA: TGTGCCAGCTCACGGGACTCGGCAGGCTTTTCGTACTTC. Full variable domain (remainder filled in from reference TRBV18 and TRBJ2-7): NAGVMQNPRHLVRRRGQEARLRCSPMKGHSHVYWYRQLPEEGLKFMVYLQKENIIDESGMPKERFSAEFPKEGPSILRIQQVVRGDSAAYFCASSRDSAGFSYFGPGTRLTVT.

The J gene is TRBJ2-3, the V gene TRBV29-1; D is possibly TRBD1 (5 bases). Germline assignment: CDR1 SQVTM and CDR2 ANQGSEA. V was clipped by 3 bases and J by 0 bases, with 16 bases between them. The CDR3 contains 16 residues. The CDR3 nucleotides are TGCAGCGTTGATTTAAGGGGCGGCTTTAGCACAGATACGCAGTATTTT. Its protein product is CSVDLRGGFSTDTQYF.

This clone has a handful of counts. The chain joins TRBV6-2 or TRBV6-3 to TRBJ1-5; TRBD1 is a possible D gene (6 bases). The CDR3 runs 18 residues. V gave up 0 bases and J gave up 0 bases, with 15 bases separating them. Per germline, CDR1 MNHEY and CDR2 SVGEGT. The CDR3 DNA is TGTGCCAGCAGTTACTCGATACAGGGTTTTTATAGCAATCAGCCCCAGCATTTT. Translating it yields CASSYSIQGFYSNQPQHF.

This chain joins TRBV6-6 and TRBJ1-1; D is possibly TRBD1 (5 bases). The CDR3 has 13 amino acids. Germline CDR1 MNHNY, CDR2 SVGAGI (reference sequence). V shed 11 bases and J shed 7 bases, with 20 bases lying between them. CDR3 nucleotides: TGTGCCTCTGACGGGGGAGGGCTGGGTGAAGCTTTCTTT. Its protein product is CASDGGGLGEAFF.

The chain uses TRBV5-1 and TRBJ2-5, with a weak D call TRBD2 (5 bases). The CDR3 sequence is 13 residues long. V lost 2 bases, J lost 1 base, and 6 bases lay in between. Germline V gene sequence: CDR1 SGHRS, CDR2 YFSETQ. The CDR3 DNA reads as TGCGCCAGCAGCTTCGGGGTCCAAGAGACCCAGTACTTC. Translation: CASSFGVQETQYF.

The chain joins TRBV4-1 to TRBJ1-5, with D perhaps TRBD1 (6 bases). The CDR3 has 13 residues. Germline V lookup: CDR1 MGHRA, CDR2 YSYEKL. V dropped 2 bases and J dropped 6 bases, with 8 bases sitting between them. CDR3 nucleotide sequence: TGCGCCAGCAGCCAAAGGGACACTCAGCCCCAGCATTTT. Amino acids: CASSQRDTQPQHF.

The rearrangement links TRBV6-6 to TRBJ1-1; D is undetermined. With 2 bases removed from V and 0 bases from J, the gap between germline ends came to 7 bases. CDR3 size: 14 residues. Germline V lookup: CDR1 MNHNY, CDR2 SVGAGI (reference sequence). The CDR3 DNA is TGTGCCAGCAGTTACGTGGGCATGAACACTGAAGCTTTCTTT. It is translated as CASSYVGMNTEAFF.

This clone has a count of ten or more. The V gene is TRBV5-4, the J gene TRBJ1-1; D ambiguous. Trimming stripped 0 bases from V and 0 bases from J, with 12 bases between. This CDR3 comprises 16 residues. Germline-derived CDR1 and CDR2 are SGHNT and YYREEE (reference sequence). CDR3 in amino acids: CASSLVPQSMNTEAFF. CDR3 DNA sequence: TGTGCCAGCAGCTTGGTTCCCCAGTCGATGAACACTGAAGCTTTCTTT. Complete variable domain (other parts from reference TRBV5-4 and TRBJ1-1): ETGVTQSPTHLIKTRGQQVTLRCSSQSGHNTVSWYQQALGQGPQFIFQYYREEENGRGNFPPRFSGLQFPNYSSELNVNALELDDSALYLCASSLVPQSMNTEAFFGQGTRLTVV.

The CDR3 loop is CASSEMVRNSPLHF. DNA of the CDR3: TGTGCCAGCAGTGAAATGGTGAGAAATTCACCCCTCCACTTT. The V call is TRBV2, the J call TRBJ1-6; D is undetermined. The germline V gene has CDR1 SNHLY and CDR2 FYNNEI. The CDR3 is made up of 14 amino acids. Trimming took 2 bases from V and 7 from J, leaving 9 bases between them. Filled out from reference TRBV2 and TRBJ1-6, the complete variable domain reads EPEVTQTPSHQVTQMGQEVILRCVPISNHLYFYWYRQILGQKVEFLVSFYNNEISEKSEIFDDQFSVERPDGSNFTLKIRSTKLEDSAMYFCASSEMVRNSPLHFGNGTRLTVT.

This chain uses TRBV13 with TRBJ1-6, with D uncertain. This CDR3 spans 16 amino acids. V gave up 2 bases and J gave up 4 bases, with 12 bases separating them. Looked up from germline, CDR1 is PRHDT and CDR2 is FYEKMQ (reference sequence). CDR3 DNA: TGTGCCAGCAGCTTACGGGGTTGGGATTATAATTCACCCCTCCACTTT. Translation: CASSLRGWDYNSPLHF. Looking up the rest from reference TRBV13 and TRBJ1-6 gives the full variable domain: AAGVIQSPRHLIKEKRETATLKCYPIPRHDTVYWYQQGPGQDPQFLISFYEKMQSDKGSIPDRFSAQQFSDYHSELNMSSLELGDSALYFCASSLRGWDYNSPLHFGNGTRLTVT.

V gene TRBV24-1 combines with J gene TRBJ2-5, with D perhaps TRBD1 (7 bases). Germline V gives CDR1 KGHDR, CDR2 SFDVKD. CDR3 length: 13 amino acids. With 9 bases removed from V and 1 base from J, the gap between germline ends came to 11 bases. In DNA, the CDR3 is TGTGCCACCGCGGGACAGTCCCAAGAGACCCAGTACTTC. This gives the protein CATAGQSQETQYF.

Only a few counts were recorded for this clone. The junction shows a germline mismatch at one end, possibly a read error. CDR3 sequence: CSAGPRGWRAF. DNA for the CDR3: TGCAGTGCTGGCCCCCGGGGTTGGCGAGCCTTC. The chain combines TRBV20-1 with TRBJ1-2; no clear D. The CDR3 has 11 residues. Germline V gene lookup returns CDR1 DFQATT and CDR2 SNEGSKA (reference sequence).

The J gene is TRBJ1-3, the V gene TRBV4-2, with 7 bases identical to TRBD1. CDR1 and CDR2 (germline): LGHNA, YNFKEQ. The trim removed 0 bases at V and 2 bases at J, leaving 1 base unmatched. The CDR3 has 15 amino acids. Written as DNA, the CDR3 is TGTGCCAGCAGCCAAGACAGGGGGGCTGGAAACACCATATATTTT. Its protein is CASSQDRGAGNTIYF.